These 25 T cell receptor beta chains were all obtained from the same sample, sequenced in a study of blood T cell repertoires in COVID-19. This table comes from immunoSEQ multiplex PCR, and its TCRdb copy is limited to in-frame clones, with some not included. This table has a few hundred thousand clones, more than 75% appearing once. The material sequenced was PBMCs or T cells enriched from blood (not recorded which). The source is a woman aged 45-59 years who had recovered from COVID-19.

The J gene is TRBJ2-7, the V gene TRBV29-1; 8 bases are a match to TRBD1. The CDR3 has 14 amino acids. Per the germline V gene, CDR1 is SQVTM and CDR2 is ANQGSEA. V shed 6 bases and J 0 bases; nucleotides not matched to a gene: 7. CDR3 coding DNA: TGCAGCGTGCAGGGGGCTCAGAGCTCCTACGAGCAGTACTTC. Protein: CSVQGAQSSYEQYF.

The chain links TRBV27 to TRBJ2-3; possibly TRBD2 for D (6 bases). Germline loops: CDR1 MNHEY, CDR2 SMNVEV (reference sequence). CDR3 length: 16 amino acids. V was trimmed by 2 bases and J by 4 bases, leaving 16 bases between them. The CDR3 here is CASSLEAGYSADTQYF. DNA of the CDR3: TGTGCCAGCAGTTTAGAGGCGGGATATAGCGCAGATACGCAGTATTTT.

This rearrangement joins TRBV19 to TRBJ1-5; no firm D call. CDR3 length: 15 amino acids. From germline, CDR1 is LNHDA and CDR2 SQIVND (reference sequence). V was shortened by 3 bases and J by 0 bases, with 9 bases between the two germline ends. The CDR3 DNA follows: TGTGCCAGTAGTATTATCGGGTATAGCAATCAGCCCCAGCATTTT. It codes for CASSIIGYSNQPQHF.

The rearrangement uses TRBV21-1 and TRBJ2-1; TRBD2 is the table's D call and was not checked against the DNA. TRBV21-1 is a documented pseudogene. CDR3 length: 15 residues. CDR3 in DNA: TGTGCCAGCAGCAAAGTTAAGAGGGTTTACAATGAGCAGTTCTTC. Amino acids: CASSKVKRVYNEQFF.

This chain uses TRBV30 with TRBJ1-2; 10 positions match TRBD1. The ends lost 4 bases at V and 0 bases at J; junction bases unmatched: 8. This CDR3 is built from 16 residues. Germline assignment: CDR1 GTSNPN and CDR2 SVGIG (reference sequence). CDR3 in amino acids: CAWTHGTGEANYGYTF. The CDR3 DNA reads as TGTGCCTGGACCCACGGGACAGGGGAAGCTAACTATGGCTACACCTTC.

The V and J genes are TRBV12-5 and TRBJ1-5, with 8 bases lining up with TRBD1. This CDR3 has 14 amino acids. The germline V gene encodes CDR1 LGHNT and CDR2 FRNRAP. J was trimmed by 6 bases and V by 6 bases; bases with no gene match: 7. The CDR3 bases are TGTGCTAGTGGGGACAGGGTGTTGGGTCAGCCCCAGCATTTT. It translates to CASGDRVLGQPQHF. Full variable domain (remainder filled in from reference TRBV12-5 and TRBJ1-5): DARVTQTPRHKVTEMGQEVTMRCQPILGHNTVFWYRQTMMQGLELLAYFRNRAPLDDSGMPKDRFSAEMPDATLATLKIQPSEPRDSAVYFCASGDRVLGQPQHFGDGTRLSIL.

The gene calls are TRBV6-4 and TRBJ2-1, with 12 nucleotides matching TRBD2. Per the germline V gene, CDR1 is MRHNA and CDR2 is SNTAGT. V lost 0 bases and J lost 9; bases outside the gene matches: 6. CDR3 length: 16 residues. In DNA form, the CDR3 reads TGTGCCAGCAGTGACTCGCTAGCGGGAGGGCGGGTTGAGCAGTTCTTC. It specifies CASSDSLAGGRVEQFF.

The V call is TRBV3-1 (or the pseudogene TRBV3-2), the J call TRBJ2-5; 11 bases align to TRBD2. The CDR3 runs to 15 residues. In germline, CDR1 is LGHDT, CDR2 YNNKEL (reference sequence). Losses at the gene ends were 4 bases for V and 4 bases for J; bases not matched to a gene: 5. This chain's CDR3 is CASSPRTSGLETQYF. DNA for the CDR3: TGTGCCAGCAGCCCCAGGACTAGCGGGTTAGAGACCCAGTACTTC.

The V and J genes are TRBV15 and TRBJ1-6; D gene unclear. The CDR3 loop spans 13 amino acids. The V and J ends lost 4 bases and 6 bases respectively, with 7 bases between them. CDR1 is LNHNV, CDR2 YYDKDF, per germline (reference sequence). CDR3 bases: TGTGCCACCAGCACTGGCATTAATTCACCCCTCCACTTT. Its protein product is CATSTGINSPLHF. The whole variable domain, filled in from reference TRBV15 and TRBJ1-6, reads DAMVIQNPRYQVTQFGKPVTLSCSQTLNHNVMYWYQQKSSQAPKLLFHYYDKDFNNEADTPDNFQSRRPNTSFCFLDIRSPGLGDTAMYLCATSTGINSPLHFGNGTRLTVT.

This clone was seen just once. The gene calls are TRBV11-2 and TRBJ1-2, with a weak D call TRBD1 (5 bases). The germline gives CDR1 SGHAT, CDR2 FQNNGV. The V end was cut by 6 bases, the J end by 6 bases, with 23 bases between. This CDR3 has 16 residues. CDR3 amino acids: CASSFSPRAGFDGYTF. The CDR3 region has the DNA TGTGCCAGCAGTTTTAGCCCCAGGGCAGGGTTTGATGGCTACACCTTC.

The chain uses TRBV29-1 and TRBJ2-3; 9 nucleotides agree with TRBD2. The CDR3 spans 14 residues. V lost 7 bases, J lost 6 bases, and 11 bases stayed unmatched. Germline CDR1 and CDR2: SQVTM and ANQGSEA. This chain's CDR3 is CSAGTSGYGDTQYF. The CDR3 DNA follows: TGCAGCGCTGGAACTAGCGGGTATGGTGATACGCAGTATTTT.

The chain recombines TRBV7-9 with TRBJ2-7, with D hard to call. The CDR3 consists of 12 residues. Germline V gene sequence: CDR1 SEHNR, CDR2 FQNEAQ (reference sequence). The V end lost 5 bases, the J end lost 3 bases, and 8 bases lay between the germline ends. The DNA for the CDR3 is TGTGCCAGCAGCCGACTGTTCTACGAGCAGTACTTC. This sequence encodes CASSRLFYEQYF.

This clone was seen only a few times. The CDR3, as DNA: TGTGCCAGCTCACCCGGGACTAGCAGGAGGAATGAGCAGTTCTTC. It is translated as CASSPGTSRRNEQFF. This sequence joins TRBV18 and TRBJ2-1; 9 nucleotides agree with TRBD2. The CDR3 covers 15 residues. Trimming took 3 bases from V and 7 from J; bases not matched to a gene: 7. Germline CDR1 is KGHSH and CDR2 is LQKENI.

The rearrangement uses TRBV27 and TRBJ2-2; TRBD2 might be the D (6 bases). CDR3 length equals 14 residues. Trimming stripped 4 bases from V and 8 bases from J, with 14 bases between. Looked up from germline, CDR1 is MNHEY and CDR2 is SMNVEV (reference sequence). The CDR3 is CASSWGLPEGELFF. CDR3 coding DNA: TGTGCCAGCAGTTGGGGACTCCCTGAGGGGGAGCTGTTTTTT.

The chain recombines TRBV7-9 with TRBJ1-4; perhaps TRBD1 as D (6 bases). The germline CDR1 and CDR2 sequences are SEHNR and FQNEAQ (reference sequence). The CDR3 contains 16 residues. V was pared by 0 bases and J by 8 bases, with 16 bases between. The CDR3 loop is CASSLAMRQAIEKLFF. The DNA of the CDR3 is TGTGCCAGCAGCTTAGCGATGCGACAGGCAATCGAAAAACTGTTTTTT.

The CDR3 sequence is CASRPPGQPQETQYF. CDR3 DNA sequence: TGTGCCAGCAGACCTCCGGGACAACCCCAAGAGACCCAGTACTTC. The chain links TRBV11-2 to TRBJ2-5, with D possibly matching TRBD1 (6 bases). Germline lookup yields CDR1 SGHAT and CDR2 FQNNGV. V was pared by 6 bases and J by 1 base, with 15 bases between. The CDR3 is 15 amino acids.

The V gene is TRBV18, the J gene TRBJ2-3, with no clear D. In germline, CDR1 is KGHSH, CDR2 LQKENI. CDR3 length: 15 residues. V lost 3 bases, J lost 2 bases, and 12 bases lay in between. CDR3 nucleotide sequence: TGTGCCAGCTCACCGAGCACTGTCACCACAGATACGCAGTATTTT. Its translation: CASSPSTVTTDTQYF.

The chain combines TRBV12-3 or TRBV12-4 with TRBJ1-1, with TRBD1 as a possible D gene (5 bases). V was shortened by 5 bases and J by 5 bases, with 12 bases between the two germline ends. The CDR3 spans 13 residues. Here the CDR3 reads CASSTEGYTEAFF. For the CDR3, the DNA is TGTGCCAGCAGTACGGAGGGGTATACTGAAGCTTTCTTT.

V usage is TRBV7-9 and J usage is TRBJ1-1; 7 bases align to TRBD1. Trimming took 5 bases from V and 1 from J; bases not matched to a gene: 7. The CDR3 consists of 15 residues. Germline CDR1 is SEHNR and CDR2 is FQNEAQ (reference sequence). The CDR3 loop reads CASSPRQGTNTEAFF. CDR3 DNA sequence: TGTGCCAGCAGCCCTCGACAGGGTACGAACACTGAAGCTTTCTTT.

This clone was seen more than once but under ten times. The chain is built from TRBV4-2 and TRBJ2-6, with 7 bases matching TRBD2. V trimming: 4 bases; J trimming: 1 base; junction bases outside the gene matches: 7. Germline V gene sequence: CDR1 LGHNA, CDR2 YNFKEQ. The length of the CDR3 is 17 residues. The chain's CDR3 is CASSPRDYQSGANVLTF. The CDR3 nucleotides are TGTGCCAGCAGCCCCCGGGACTACCAGTCTGGGGCCAACGTCCTGACTTTC.

V usage is TRBV6-5 and J usage is TRBJ2-5, with 9 bases matching TRBD1. V was pared by 6 bases and J by 4 bases, with 6 bases of the junction left unmatched. The germline V gene encodes CDR1 MNHEY and CDR2 SVGAGI. The CDR3 has 14 residues. The CDR3 DNA sequence: TGTGCCAGCAGGACGACAGGGGGATCAGAGACCCAGTACTTC. Its protein is CASRTTGGSETQYF.

CDR3 in amino acids: CASSQAGNIQYF. The CDR3 DNA reads as TGTGCCAGCAGCCAAGCGGGGAACATTCAGTACTTC. The rearrangement uses TRBV3-1 (or the pseudogene TRBV3-2) and TRBJ2-4; maybe TRBD2 (5 bases). Germline V lookup: CDR1 LGHDT, CDR2 YNNKEL (reference sequence). The CDR3 extends over 12 amino acids. V was pared by 1 base and J by 7 bases, with 5 bases between.

CDR3 protein: CASSLGAGTRGEKLFF. In nucleotides, the CDR3 is TGCGCCAGCAGCTTGGGGGCAGGCACCAGGGGTGAAAAACTGTTTTTT. This chain connects TRBV5-1 to TRBJ1-4, with D tentatively TRBD1 (6 bases). This CDR3 comprises 16 residues. The germline gives CDR1 SGHRS, CDR2 YFSETQ. Trimming cost V 0 bases and J 7 bases, with 16 bases left between them.

This chain connects TRBV30 to TRBJ2-3, with 15 bases aligning to TRBD2. Per germline, CDR1 GTSNPN and CDR2 SVGIG (reference sequence). This CDR3 is built from 19 residues. V was clipped by 0 bases and J by 0 bases; unmatched bases: 7. The CDR3 DNA is TGTGCCTGGAGTGTAGGAGGGACTAGCGGGAGGCAAAGCACAGATACGCAGTATTTT. Its protein product is CAWSVGGTSGRQSTDTQYF.

The chain is built from TRBV2 and TRBJ2-2; TRBD2 is a possible D gene (5 bases). V gave up 6 bases and J gave up 5 bases, with 10 bases separating them. The CDR3 extends over 13 amino acids. CDR1 and CDR2 (germline): SNHLY, FYNNEI. The CDR3 loop is CASRGVGTGELFF. The CDR3 DNA sequence: TGTGCCAGCAGGGGAGTCGGAACCGGGGAGCTGTTTTTT.